The 16 T cell receptor beta chains listed next were all sequenced from one sample in a study of blood T cells in healthy people across ages (dated by TCRdb to about 2015). The protocol used for the library was 5' RACE. TCRdb names Illumina HiSeq 2500 as the instrument used. A second PCR of roughly 7 to 11 cycles was performed with a sample-barcoded 5' primer and a J-beta primer mix. Using fastp at Q25 and MiXCR, TCRdb reprocessed the public reads and kept productive beta chains. A single entry per CDR3 protein holds the most common genes and DNA from its merged rows. The sample includes about a million distinct CDR3 sequences, with around 54% observed a single time. Of the sample, about 22% falls within the top ten clones. The sample taken for sequencing was blood. These receptors were obtained from a woman in her sixties or seventies in good health.

This clonotype was detected only once. V usage is TRBV6-6 and J usage is TRBJ2-7; perhaps TRBD2 as D (6 bases). The length of the CDR3 is 15 residues. Trimming shortened V by 7 bases and J by 0 bases, and 16 bases separated the two germline ends. Germline loops: CDR1 MNHNY, CDR2 SVGAGI (reference sequence). CDR3 loop: CASTRGTSNSYEQYF. CDR3 DNA: TGTGCCAGCACCCGGGGGACGAGCAACTCCTACGAGCAGTACTTC.

The chain carries TRBV5-6 and TRBJ2-3, with D maybe TRBD2 (6 bases). V lost 4 bases, J lost 0 bases, and 12 bases lay in between. The CDR3 has 15 residues. Germline V lookup: CDR1 SGHDT, CDR2 YYEEEE. CDR3 residues: CASSRDWTSTDTQYF. CDR3 in DNA: TGTGCCAGCAGCCGGGACTGGACTAGCACAGATACGCAGTATTTT.

A few counts support this clonotype. The chain joins TRBV7-7 to TRBJ2-1; 7 positions match TRBD1. The germline gives CDR1 SSHAT, CDR2 FNYEAQ (reference sequence). This CDR3 has 15 amino acids. V trimming: 1 base; J trimming: 5 bases; junction bases outside the gene matches: 5. The CDR3 protein is CASSLDTGADNEQFF. The CDR3 DNA reads as TGTGCCAGCAGCTTAGATACAGGGGCAGACAATGAGCAGTTCTTC.

V gene TRBV5-1 combines with J gene TRBJ2-3; 7 bases are a match to TRBD2. The CDR3 is 13 residues long. V was pared by 3 bases and J by 5 bases, with 3 bases of the junction left unmatched. Germline V CDR1 and CDR2: SGHRS, YFSETQ. CDR3 in amino acids: CASSWEGVDTQYF. The CDR3 DNA reads as TGCGCCAGCAGCTGGGAGGGTGTAGATACGCAGTATTTT.

CDR3 nucleotides: TGCAGCGAAAGCTCCTACAATGAGCAGTTCTTC. Its translation: CSESSYNEQFF. The chain combines TRBV29-1 with TRBJ2-1; D is ambiguous. The CDR3 consists of 11 residues. Germline assignment: CDR1 SQVTM and CDR2 ANQGSEA. V shed 7 bases and J shed 0 bases, with 4 bases lying between them.

The chain links TRBV13 to TRBJ2-7, with no clear D. This CDR3 has 12 amino acids. Trimming pared 5 bases from V and 7 bases from J, leaving 12 bases between. The germline CDR1 and CDR2 sequences are PRHDT and FYEKMQ (reference sequence). In nucleotides, the CDR3 is TGTGCCAGCAGCCGCGGTGGAACTGAGCAGTACTTC. This gives the protein CASSRGGTEQYF.

The table lists this clonotype with a few counts. The genes are TRBV29-1 and TRBJ2-7; 12 positions match TRBD1. The CDR3 extends over 14 amino acids. Unmatched junction bases numbered 8, after V lost 5 bases and J lost 6 bases. From germline, CDR1 is SQVTM and CDR2 ANQGSEA. The DNA for the CDR3 is TGCAGCGTTATAACCGGGACAGGGGGCGGCGAGCAGTACTTC. This sequence encodes CSVITGTGGGEQYF.

The chain employs TRBV7-9 and TRBJ2-5; 11 bases are a match to TRBD1. V lost 5 bases, J lost 5 bases, and 7 bases stayed unmatched. The CDR3 has 15 residues. CDR1 is SEHNR and CDR2 is FQNEAQ in the germline V gene (reference sequence). The CDR3 spells CASSTPDRGLETQYF. In nucleotides, the CDR3 is TGTGCCAGCAGCACCCCGGACAGGGGGCTGGAGACCCAGTACTTC. Supplemented by reference TRBV7-9 and TRBJ2-5, the full variable domain reads DTGVSQNPRHKITKRGQNVTFRCDPISEHNRLYWYRQTLGQGPEFLTYFQNEAQLEKSRLLSDRFSAERPKGSFSTLEIQRTEQGDSAMYLCASSTPDRGLETQYFGPGTRLLVL.

This clonotype was observed at least ten times. This chain joins TRBV5-1 and TRBJ1-4; the D gene is possibly TRBD1 (6 bases). V lost 6 bases and J lost 0, with 12 bases in between. Germline V gives CDR1 SGHRS, CDR2 YFSETQ. This CDR3 has 15 amino acids. The CDR3 here is CASTWDIATNEKLFF. The CDR3 DNA is TGCGCCAGCACTTGGGACATCGCAACTAATGAAAAACTGTTTTTT. The full variable domain, in which reference TRBV5-1 and TRBJ1-4 provide the parts outside the CDR3, is KAGVTQTPRYLIKTRGQQVTLSCSPISGHRSVSWYQQTPGQGLQFLFEYFSETQRNKGNFPGRFSGRQFSNSRSEMNVSTLELGDSALYLCASTWDIATNEKLFFGSGTQLSVL.

This clonotype was observed a few times. The V gene is TRBV11-2, the J gene TRBJ2-7; 8 positions agree with TRBD2. Losses at the gene ends were 2 bases for V and 3 bases for J; bases not matched to a gene: 3. In germline, CDR1 is SGHAT, CDR2 FQNNGV. The CDR3 totals 14 residues. CDR3 loop: CASSLYGGVYEQYF. Written as DNA, the CDR3 is TGTGCCAGCAGCTTATACGGGGGGGTCTACGAGCAGTACTTC.

This clonotype was seen only a few times. The chain employs TRBV7-6 and TRBJ2-1, with D hard to call. V lost 5 bases and J 4 bases, leaving 15 bases between the germline ends. This CDR3 is 15 amino acids long. Germline V gene lookup returns CDR1 SGHVS and CDR2 FNYEAQ. The CDR3 DNA reads TGTGCCAGCAGCCCTCTCGAGGCGGCTTACAATGAGCAGTTCTTC. Its protein is CASSPLEAAYNEQFF. Variable domain in full (rest from reference TRBV7-6 and TRBJ2-1): GAGVSQSPRYKVTKRGQDVALRCDPISGHVSLYWYRQALGQGPEFLTYFNYEAQQDKSGLPNDRFSAERPEGSISTLTIQRTEQRDSAMYRCASSPLEAAYNEQFFGPGTRLTVL.

J is TRBJ2-1 and V is TRBV21-1; TRBD2 reflects the table's D call only, with no check against the DNA. TRBV21-1 constitutes a pseudogene. CDR3 length equals 12 residues. CDR3 amino acids: CASSKKRDEQFF. The CDR3 DNA reads TGTGCCAGCAGCAAGAAGAGGGATGAGCAGTTCTTC.

The chain combines TRBV6-2 or TRBV6-3 with TRBJ2-1; 8 bases align to TRBD1. In germline, CDR1 is MNHEY, CDR2 SVGEGT. The CDR3 spans 16 residues. The ends lost 1 base at V and 7 bases at J; junction bases unmatched: 9. The chain's CDR3 is CASSYYRGEVGNEQFF. CDR3 bases: TGTGCCAGCAGTTACTACAGGGGGGAGGTAGGGAATGAGCAGTTCTTC.

The rearrangement links TRBV20-1 to TRBJ1-2; TRBD1 might be the D (5 bases). V gave up 0 bases and J gave up 2 bases, with 10 bases separating them. The CDR3 totals 14 residues. From germline, CDR1 is DFQATT and CDR2 SNEGSKA (reference sequence). The CDR3 DNA is TGCAGTGCTAGAGAGGAGGGGCTCAACTATGGCTACACCTTC. Translated: CSAREEGLNYGYTF.

The chain joins TRBV7-9 to TRBJ2-1, with D possibly matching TRBD1 (6 bases). Germline CDR1 SEHNR, CDR2 FQNEAQ (reference sequence). V dropped 0 bases and J dropped 9 bases, with 12 bases sitting between them. There are 14 residues in the CDR3. The CDR3 spells CASSLAQGTSEQFF. The DNA of the CDR3 is TGTGCCAGCAGCTTAGCTCAGGGGACGAGTGAGCAGTTCTTC.

The chain joins TRBV13 to TRBJ1-1, with 7 nucleotides matching TRBD1. The germline V gene has CDR1 PRHDT and CDR2 FYEKMQ (reference sequence). Losses at the gene ends were 1 base for V and 2 bases for J; bases not matched to a gene: 28. This CDR3 is 23 amino acids long. CDR3 loop: CASSLAPGQTKKGSSGANTEAFF. CDR3 in DNA: TGTGCCAGCAGCTTAGCCCCGGGACAGACGAAAAAGGGGTCCTCGGGGGCTAACACTGAAGCTTTCTTT.